These 11 T cell receptor beta chains originate from one sample sequenced in a study of cytomegalovirus exposure and HLA in healthy donors. The PCR made use of 60 Vbeta and 13 Jbeta primers. Profiled with immunoSEQ multiplex PCR; TCRdb holds only in-frame clones, not every one. The data hold approximately 210,000 clones, with 70% to 80% observed a single time. The sequenced material came from PBMCs. These receptors originate from a male donor in good health and CMV-seropositive.

The CDR3 reads CAITSTGALTEAFF. Here the CDR3 DNA reads TGTGCCATCACCTCGACAGGGGCGCTCACTGAAGCTTTCTTT. The chain recombines TRBV10-3 with TRBJ1-1, with 8 bases matching TRBD1. Germline loops: CDR1 ENHRY, CDR2 SYGVKD. Trimming removed 7 bases from V and 4 bases from J; junction bases left unmatched: 8. This CDR3 has 14 amino acids.

This clone was observed a few times. The J gene is TRBJ2-1, the V gene TRBV7-8; TRBD1 matches at 8 bases. The germline CDR1 and CDR2 sequences are SGHVS and FQNEAQ. The CDR3 is 15 amino acids. After removal of 1 base from V and 4 bases from J, the junction contained 3 bases not matched to a gene. The CDR3 sequence: CASSLEDRGYNEQFF. The CDR3 DNA reads TGTGCCAGCAGCTTAGAAGACAGGGGTTACAATGAGCAGTTCTTC. Combining the CDR3 with reference TRBV7-8 and TRBJ2-1 gives the whole variable domain GAGVSQSPRYKVAKRGQDVALRCDPISGHVSLFWYQQALGQGPEFLTYFQNEAQLDKSGLPSDRFFAERPEGSVSTLKIQRTQQEDSAVYLCASSLEDRGYNEQFFGPGTRLTVL.

This clone was seen only once. The chain employs TRBV7-9 and TRBJ2-2; 11 positions agree with TRBD2. The germline gives CDR1 SEHNR, CDR2 FQNEAQ (reference sequence). Unmatched junction bases numbered 3, after V lost 4 bases and J lost 2 bases. The CDR3 totals 16 residues. The CDR3 DNA reads as TGTGCCAGCAGCTCGGGGACTAGCGGCAACACCGGGGAGCTGTTTTTT. This sequence encodes CASSSGTSGNTGELFF.

There are a few counts of this clone. The chain uses TRBV5-1 and TRBJ2-7; 7 nucleotides match TRBD1. Germline V CDR1 and CDR2: SGHRS, YFSETQ. The CDR3 is 15 amino acids. V lost 0 bases to trimming and J lost 6 bases; unmatched junction nucleotides: 9. The CDR3 coding sequence is TGCGCCAGCAGCTTGGAGGGTAACAGGGGTTCCGAGCAGTACTTC. Its protein product is CASSLEGNRGSEQYF. Full variable domain (missing parts from reference TRBV5-1 and TRBJ2-7): KAGVTQTPRYLIKTRGQQVTLSCSPISGHRSVSWYQQTPGQGLQFLFEYFSETQRNKGNFPGRFSGRQFSNSRSEMNVSTLELGDSALYLCASSLEGNRGSEQYFGPGTRLTVT.

This clone was seen a handful of times. This chain links TRBV6-5 with TRBJ2-3; TRBD1 agrees at 8 bases. The ends lost 4 bases at V and 2 bases at J; junction bases unmatched: 8. Germline CDR1 and CDR2: MNHEY and SVGAGI. This CDR3 is 16 amino acids long. Here the CDR3 DNA reads TGTGCCAGCAGTTTCCAGGGGGCCGAACTCACAGATACGCAGTATTTT. As protein: CASSFQGAELTDTQYF.

The chain uses TRBV28 and TRBJ2-1; 8 bases are a match to TRBD1. The germline V gene encodes CDR1 MDHEN and CDR2 SYDVKM. The CDR3 is 15 residues long. Trimming at V came to 3 bases and at J to 5 bases, leaving 6 bases not matched to a gene. The CDR3 DNA reads TGTGCCAGCAGTTTGCAGGGGGCGCGGAACAATGAGCAGTTCTTC. Translated, it gives CASSLQGARNNEQFF.

The genes are TRBV30 and TRBJ2-5; D may be TRBD2 (6 bases). The length of the CDR3 is 14 residues. The germline CDR1 and CDR2 sequences are GTSNPN and SVGIG (reference sequence). Trimming shortened V by 5 bases and J by 13 bases, and 26 bases separated the two germline ends. CDR3 nucleotide sequence: TGTGCCTGGGGACGACTAGGCGGAGCTTCTTGGCCGTACTTC. This translates into CAWGRLGGASWPYF. The full variable domain, with the rest looked up from reference TRBV30 and TRBJ2-5, is SQTIHQWPATLVQPVGSPLSLECTVEGTSNPNLYWYRQAAGRGLQLLFYSVGIGQISSEVPQNLSASRPQDRQFILSSKKLLLSDSGFYLCAWGRLGGASWPYFGPGTRLLVL.

This rearrangement joins TRBV5-6 to TRBJ2-7; TRBD2 matches at 7 bases. The CDR3 is made up of 14 amino acids. Germline-derived CDR1 and CDR2 are SGHDT and YYEEEE. With V trimmed by 6 bases and J by 2 bases, 8 bases remained unmatched. The CDR3 DNA follows: TGTGCCAGCACCCCGGGGACTACGACCTACGAGCAGTACTTC. Amino acid sequence: CASTPGTTTYEQYF.

The chain has TRBV4-3 and TRBJ2-1; D gene uncertain. The CDR3 spans 11 residues. CDR1 and CDR2 (germline): LGHNA, YSLEER. Trimming pared 3 bases from V and 9 bases from J, leaving 6 bases between. The CDR3 loop reads CASSQTGEQFF. The CDR3 DNA sequence: TGCGCCAGCAGCCAGACTGGTGAGCAGTTCTTC.

This chain uses TRBV4-2 with TRBJ2-7; the match to TRBD2 covers 10 bases. The V gene end was trimmed by 0 bases and the J gene end by 5 bases; junction bases not matched to a gene: 7. The CDR3 covers 16 residues. Germline V gives CDR1 LGHNA, CDR2 YNFKEQ. In nucleotides, the CDR3 is TGTGCCAGCAGCCAAGACCGGCCTAGCGGGGGCAACGAGCAGTACTTC. Its protein product is CASSQDRPSGGNEQYF.

In its sample, this clone was seen a few times. The chain couples TRBV11-2 to TRBJ1-2; TRBD1 agrees at 10 bases. Germline CDR1 reads SGHAT; CDR2 reads FQNNGV. The CDR3 extends over 15 amino acids. The V and J ends lost 5 bases and 4 bases, in that order; junction bases with no gene match: 7. The CDR3 nucleotides read TGTGCCAGCAGCCTCCGGGACAGGGGACCCTATGGCTACACCTTC. Protein sequence: CASSLRDRGPYGYTF.